This T cell receptor beta chain was recorded in a study of shared clonotypes between healthy human individuals. This table comes from immunoSEQ multiplex PCR, and its TCRdb copy is limited to in-frame clones, with some not included. The sample carries tens of thousands of clones, over 55% recorded once. The CDR3 has 15 residues. After removal of 1 base from V and 8 bases from J, the junction contained 7 bases not matched to a gene. Germline lookup yields CDR1 SEHNR and CDR2 FQNEAQ (reference sequence). This clone was seen only a few times. Specimen: memory CD8+ T cells sorted from blood. Subset meaning: CD45RO+ cells pooled with CCR7-negative TemRA cells. The TCR comes from a young man in good health. This rearrangement joins TRBV7-9 to TRBJ2-1; the match to TRBD2 covers 8 bases. The chain's CDR3 is CASSLVKAGADEQFF. In DNA, the CDR3 is TGTGCCAGCAGCTTAGTCAAAGCGGGAGCCGATGAGCAGTTCTTC.